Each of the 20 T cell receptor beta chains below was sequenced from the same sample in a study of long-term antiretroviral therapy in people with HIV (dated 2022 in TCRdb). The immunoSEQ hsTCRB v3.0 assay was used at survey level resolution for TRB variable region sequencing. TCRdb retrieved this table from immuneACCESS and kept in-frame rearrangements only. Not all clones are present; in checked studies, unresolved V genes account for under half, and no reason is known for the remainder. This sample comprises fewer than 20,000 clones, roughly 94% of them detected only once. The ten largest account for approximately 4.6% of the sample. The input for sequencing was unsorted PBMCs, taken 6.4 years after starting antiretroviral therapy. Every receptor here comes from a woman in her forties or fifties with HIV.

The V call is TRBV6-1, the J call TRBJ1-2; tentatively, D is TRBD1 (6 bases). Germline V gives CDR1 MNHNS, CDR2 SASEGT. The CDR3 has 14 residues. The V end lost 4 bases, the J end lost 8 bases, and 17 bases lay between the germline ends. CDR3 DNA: TGTGCCAGCAGTGGTTTACAGGGATTGGACGGCTACACCTTC. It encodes CASSGLQGLDGYTF.

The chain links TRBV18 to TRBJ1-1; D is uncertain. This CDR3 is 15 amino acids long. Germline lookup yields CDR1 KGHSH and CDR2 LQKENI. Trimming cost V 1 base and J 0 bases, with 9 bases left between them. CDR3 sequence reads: CASSPLERMNTEAFF. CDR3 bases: TGTGCCAGCTCACCACTCGAGAGGATGAACACTGAAGCTTTCTTT.

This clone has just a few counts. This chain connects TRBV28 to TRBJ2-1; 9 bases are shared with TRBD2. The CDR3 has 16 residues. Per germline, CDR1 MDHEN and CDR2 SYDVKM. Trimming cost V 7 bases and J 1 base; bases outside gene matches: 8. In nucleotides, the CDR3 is TGTGCCAGCAACGATAGCGGGAGAAGGTCCTACAATGAGCAGTTCTTC. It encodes CASNDSGRRSYNEQFF.

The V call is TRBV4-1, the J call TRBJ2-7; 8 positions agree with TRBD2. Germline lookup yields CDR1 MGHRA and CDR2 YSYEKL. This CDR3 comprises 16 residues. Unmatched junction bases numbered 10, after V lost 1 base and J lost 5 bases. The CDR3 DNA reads TGCGCCAGCAGCCAAGGAACCATGGGACTAGGAGACGAGCAGTACTTC. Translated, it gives CASSQGTMGLGDEQYF.

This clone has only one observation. The CDR3 nucleotides are TGCGCCAGCAGCCGCTTTGGGGCAACTAATGAAAAACTGTTTTTT. Its protein product is CASSRFGATNEKLFF. V is TRBV5-1 and J is TRBJ1-4; D uncertain. This CDR3 spans 15 amino acids. CDR1 and CDR2 from the germline V gene are SGHRS and YFSETQ. The V gene lost 4 bases and the J gene lost 0 bases, with 10 bases spanning the gap.

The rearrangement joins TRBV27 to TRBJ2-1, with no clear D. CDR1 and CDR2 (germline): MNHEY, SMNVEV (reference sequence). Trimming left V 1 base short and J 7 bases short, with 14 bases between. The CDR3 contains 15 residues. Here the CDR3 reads CASSLYPVSVNEQFF. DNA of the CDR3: TGTGCCAGCAGTTTATACCCGGTTTCAGTTAATGAGCAGTTCTTC.

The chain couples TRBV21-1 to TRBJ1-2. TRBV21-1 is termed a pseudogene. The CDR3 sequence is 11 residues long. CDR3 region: CASIVGYGYTF. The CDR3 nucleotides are TGTGCCAGCATCGTAGGCTATGGCTACACCTTC.

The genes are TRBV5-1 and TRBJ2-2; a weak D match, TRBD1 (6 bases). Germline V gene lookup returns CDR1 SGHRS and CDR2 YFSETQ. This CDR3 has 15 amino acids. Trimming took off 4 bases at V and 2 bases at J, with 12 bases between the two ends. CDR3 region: CASSIGQLNTGELFF. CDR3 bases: TGCGCCAGCAGCATCGGACAGCTCAACACCGGGGAGCTGTTTTTT.

The CDR3 protein is CASSYDFGGGGYEQYF. In nucleotides, the CDR3 is TGTGCCAGCAGTTACGACTTTGGGGGAGGGGGTTACGAGCAGTACTTC. The chain combines TRBV6-6 with TRBJ2-7; D is perhaps TRBD2 (7 bases). This CDR3 spans 16 amino acids. CDR1 is MNHNY, CDR2 SVGAGI, per germline (reference sequence). V dropped 2 bases and J dropped 4 bases, with 18 bases sitting between them.

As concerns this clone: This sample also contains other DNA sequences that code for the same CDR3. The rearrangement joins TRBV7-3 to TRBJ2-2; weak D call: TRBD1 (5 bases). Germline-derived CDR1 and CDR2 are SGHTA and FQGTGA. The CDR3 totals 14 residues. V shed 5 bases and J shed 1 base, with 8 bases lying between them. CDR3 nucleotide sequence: TGTGCCAGCAGCCCTACAGGGAACACCGGGGAGCTGTTTTTT. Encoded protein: CASSPTGNTGELFF.

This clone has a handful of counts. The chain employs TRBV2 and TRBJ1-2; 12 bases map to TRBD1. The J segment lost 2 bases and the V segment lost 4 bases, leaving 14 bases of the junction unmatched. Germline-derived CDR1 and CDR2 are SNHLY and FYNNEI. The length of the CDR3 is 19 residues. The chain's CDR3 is CASSVHPGTGGLWNYGYTF. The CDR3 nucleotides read TGTGCCAGCAGTGTCCATCCGGGGACAGGGGGCCTATGGAACTATGGCTACACCTTC.

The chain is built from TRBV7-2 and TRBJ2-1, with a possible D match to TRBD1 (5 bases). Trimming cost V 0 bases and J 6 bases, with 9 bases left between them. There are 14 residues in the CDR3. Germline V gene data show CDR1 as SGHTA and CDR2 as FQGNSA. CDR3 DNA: TGTGCCAGCAGCTTAGCCGTTCAGGGCAATGAGCAGTTCTTC. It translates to CASSLAVQGNEQFF.

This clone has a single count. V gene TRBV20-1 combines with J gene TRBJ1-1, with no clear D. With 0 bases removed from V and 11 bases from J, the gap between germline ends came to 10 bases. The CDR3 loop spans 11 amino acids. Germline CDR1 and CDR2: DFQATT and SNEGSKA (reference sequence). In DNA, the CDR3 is TGCAGTGCTAGAGATTCCTCGAGGGCTTTCTTT. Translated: CSARDSSRAFF.

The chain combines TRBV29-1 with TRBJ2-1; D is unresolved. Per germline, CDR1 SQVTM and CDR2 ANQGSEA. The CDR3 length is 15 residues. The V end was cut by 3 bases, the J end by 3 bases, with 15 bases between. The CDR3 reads CSVEPFRKSYNEQFF. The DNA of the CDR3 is TGCAGCGTTGAGCCCTTCAGGAAAAGCTACAATGAGCAGTTCTTC.

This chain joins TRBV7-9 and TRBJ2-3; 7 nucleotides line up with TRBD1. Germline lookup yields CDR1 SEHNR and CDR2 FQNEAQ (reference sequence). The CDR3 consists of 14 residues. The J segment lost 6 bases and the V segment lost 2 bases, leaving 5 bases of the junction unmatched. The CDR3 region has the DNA TGTGCCAGCAGCTTACAGACAGGGTGGGATACGCAGTATTTT. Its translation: CASSLQTGWDTQYF.

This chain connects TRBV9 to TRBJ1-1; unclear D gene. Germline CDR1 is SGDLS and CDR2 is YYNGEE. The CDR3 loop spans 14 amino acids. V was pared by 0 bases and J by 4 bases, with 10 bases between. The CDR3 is CASSVAPASTEAFF. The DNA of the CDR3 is TGTGCCAGCAGCGTAGCCCCCGCAAGCACTGAAGCTTTCTTT.

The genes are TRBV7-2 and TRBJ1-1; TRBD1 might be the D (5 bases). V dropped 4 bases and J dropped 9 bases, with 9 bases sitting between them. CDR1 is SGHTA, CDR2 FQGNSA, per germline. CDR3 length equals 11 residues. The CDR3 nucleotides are TGTGCCAGCAGCTCAGACAGCCAAGCTTTCTTT. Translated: CASSSDSQAFF.

CDR3 DNA sequence: TGTGCCAGCAGTTTCTCCGGGGCCACAGATACGCAGTATTTT. It codes for CASSFSGATDTQYF. The J gene is TRBJ2-3, the V gene TRBV25-1; D possibly matches TRBD1 or TRBD2 (5 bases each). The CDR3 totals 14 residues. V was pared by 5 bases and J by 2 bases, with 11 bases between. The germline gives CDR1 MGHDK, CDR2 SYGVNS.

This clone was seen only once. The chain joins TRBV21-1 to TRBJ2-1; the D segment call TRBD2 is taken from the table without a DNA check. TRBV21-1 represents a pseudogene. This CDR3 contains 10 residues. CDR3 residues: CASSPLEQFF. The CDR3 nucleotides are TGTGCCAGCAGCCCACTTGAGCAGTTCTTC.

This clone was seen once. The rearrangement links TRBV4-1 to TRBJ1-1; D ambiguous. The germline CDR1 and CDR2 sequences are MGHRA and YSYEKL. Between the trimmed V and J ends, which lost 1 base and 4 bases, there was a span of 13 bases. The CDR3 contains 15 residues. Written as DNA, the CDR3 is TGCGCCAGCAGCCAAGCCCCTAGTTTAGTCACTGAAGCTTTCTTT. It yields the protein CASSQAPSLVTEAFF.